The rows below give T cell receptor beta chains drawn from one sample of a study of blood T cell repertoires in COVID-19. Data came from immunoSEQ multiplex PCR; TCRdb stores just in-frame clones and leaves some out. This table has about 290,000 clones, nearly 90% appearing once. Source material: peripheral blood. The receptors shown here come from a woman in her thirties with COVID-19, enrolled during active disease. Each CDR3 is given with its conserved first and last residue. The order of the fields is clone size, D gene, V gene, J gene, CDR3 DNA, CDR3 protein. D genes are given only for firm matches. Not all rows give a size; the values are once, few, many and, for expanded clones, a class.

clone size: -
D gene: TRBD2
V gene: TRBV20-1
J gene: TRBJ2-5
CDR3 DNA: TGCAGTGCTAGTGATCCTAGCGGGGGGAGGTGGGAGACCCAGTACTTC
CDR3 protein: CSASDPSGGRWETQYF

clone size: -
D gene: -
V gene: TRBV27
J gene: TRBJ1-5
CDR3 DNA: TGTGCCAGCAGTTTAATAGGGGGCAATCAGCCCCAGCATTTT
CDR3 protein: CASSLIGGNQPQHF

clone size: -
D gene: TRBD1
V gene: TRBV29-1
J gene: TRBJ1-2
CDR3 DNA: TGCAGCGTTTACAGGGGCCCTGGCTACACCTTC
CDR3 protein: CSVYRGPGYTF

clone size: -
D gene: TRBD2
V gene: TRBV27
J gene: TRBJ2-7
CDR3 DNA: TGTGCCAGCAGTTTTACTGCGGGGGGAGGCGAGCAGTACTTC
CDR3 protein: CASSFTAGGGEQYF

clone size: -
D gene: -
V gene: TRBV27
J gene: TRBJ1-1
CDR3 DNA: TGTGCCAGCAGTTTTACCGGGGGGGCTGAAGCTTTCTTT
CDR3 protein: CASSFTGGAEAFF

clone size: -
D gene: -
V gene: TRBV19
J gene: TRBJ2-1
CDR3 DNA: TGTGCCAGTAGTGTGACAGATTACAATGAGCAGTTCTTC
CDR3 protein: CASSVTDYNEQFF

clone size: once
D gene: -
V gene: TRBV27
J gene: TRBJ2-7
CDR3 DNA: TGTGCCAGCAGTTACGGGGTTGAAGACGAGCAGTACTTC
CDR3 protein: CASSYGVEDEQYF

clone size: -
D gene: -
V gene: TRBV15
J gene: TRBJ1-2
CDR3 DNA: TGTGCCACCAGCAGCCCAGGGGCACCCACCTATGGCTACACCTTC
CDR3 protein: CATSSPGAPTYGYTF

clone size: -
D gene: -
V gene: TRBV10-1
J gene: TRBJ2-3
CDR3 DNA: TGCGCCAGCAGTGCGTACCCCAGCGGCACAGATACGCAGTATTTT
CDR3 protein: CASSAYPSGTDTQYF

clone size: -
D gene: -
V gene: TRBV7-8
J gene: TRBJ2-5
CDR3 DNA: TGTGCCAGCAGCACCATTGGCAGGGTAGACCAAGAGACCCAGTACTTC
CDR3 protein: CASSTIGRVDQETQYF

clone size: -
D gene: TRBD1
V gene: TRBV5-4
J gene: TRBJ1-3
CDR3 DNA: TGTGCCAGCAGCCGGGACAGGGCTGGAAACACCATATATTTT
CDR3 protein: CASSRDRAGNTIYF

clone size: once
D gene: -
V gene: TRBV14
J gene: TRBJ2-7
CDR3 DNA: TGTGCCAGCAGCCACCGGGCGGGGCGACGTTACGAGCAGTACTTC
CDR3 protein: CASSHRAGRRYEQYF

clone size: few
D gene: -
V gene: TRBV7-9
J gene: TRBJ1-2
CDR3 DNA: TGTGCCAGCAGCCCCCTCCCCCGGGGGTCTAACTATGGCTACACCTTC
CDR3 protein: CASSPLPRGSNYGYTF

clone size: once
D gene: TRBD2
V gene: TRBV9
J gene: TRBJ2-5
CDR3 DNA: TGTGCCAGCAGCGCAGTAGCGGGGGGGGAGACCCAGTACTTC
CDR3 protein: CASSAVAGGETQYF

clone size: -
D gene: -
V gene: TRBV29-1
J gene: TRBJ1-1
CDR3 DNA: TGCAGCGTTCGGGAGAACACTGAAGCTTTCTTT
CDR3 protein: CSVRENTEAFF

clone size: -
D gene: TRBD1
V gene: TRBV27
J gene: TRBJ1-1
CDR3 DNA: TGTGCCAGCAGTTATCAGGGGGCGTCCACTGAAGCTTTCTTT
CDR3 protein: CASSYQGASTEAFF

clone size: -
D gene: -
V gene: TRBV2
J gene: TRBJ1-2
CDR3 DNA: TGTGCCAGCAGTGAAGCCAGCTATGGCTACACCTTC
CDR3 protein: CASSEASYGYTF

clone size: -
D gene: -
V gene: TRBV19
J gene: TRBJ2-5
CDR3 DNA: TGTGCCAGTAGTATGGTCTCGGAGGGGACCCAGTACTTC
CDR3 protein: CASSMVSEGTQYF

clone size: -
D gene: -
V gene: TRBV9
J gene: TRBJ1-3
CDR3 DNA: TGTGCCAGCAGCGTCGCAGGATGGGGAAACACCATATATTTT
CDR3 protein: CASSVAGWGNTIYF

clone size: once
D gene: TRBD1
V gene: TRBV28
J gene: TRBJ1-5
CDR3 DNA: TGTGCCAGCAGTTTGCCAGGGGGCTACAGCAATCAGCCCCAGCATTTT
CDR3 protein: CASSLPGGYSNQPQHF

clone size: -
D gene: -
V gene: TRBV11-2
J gene: TRBJ1-6
CDR3 DNA: TGTGCCAGCAGTTCCCCCAGGGGAAATTCACCCCTCCACTTT
CDR3 protein: CASSSPRGNSPLHF

clone size: -
D gene: -
V gene: TRBV29-1
J gene: TRBJ2-2
CDR3 DNA: TGCAGCGTTGTGCGGGGTACGGGCGGGGAGCTGTTTTTT
CDR3 protein: CSVVRGTGGELFF

clone size: once
D gene: -
V gene: TRBV4-1
J gene: TRBJ2-1
CDR3 DNA: TGCGCCAGCAGGTACAGGCGGGAGCAGTTCTTC
CDR3 protein: CASRYRREQFF

clone size: -
D gene: TRBD1
V gene: TRBV5-4
J gene: TRBJ1-3
CDR3 DNA: TGTGCCAGCAGCGCCGGACAGGACTCTGGAAACACCATATATTTT
CDR3 protein: CASSAGQDSGNTIYF

clone size: -
D gene: TRBD2
V gene: TRBV30
J gene: TRBJ2-3
CDR3 DNA: TGTGCCCCCCACCGGGGGGGCGAAGATACGCAGTATTTT
CDR3 protein: CAPHRGGEDTQYF

clone size: -
D gene: -
V gene: TRBV7-2
J gene: TRBJ2-5
CDR3 DNA: TGTGCCAGCAGCGCAACTAAGATAAAGACCCAGTACTTC
CDR3 protein: CASSATKIKTQYF

clone size: -
D gene: TRBD2
V gene: TRBV5-7
J gene: TRBJ2-1
CDR3 DNA: TGTGCCAGCAGCCCGGGAGCGGGGAGCTCCTACAATGAGCAGTTCTTC
CDR3 protein: CASSPGAGSSYNEQFF

clone size: once
D gene: TRBD1
V gene: TRBV29-1
J gene: TRBJ1-2
CDR3 DNA: TGCAGCGTCGTACAGGGGGCAAACTATGGCTACACCTTC
CDR3 protein: CSVVQGANYGYTF

clone size: -
D gene: TRBD2
V gene: TRBV6-1
J gene: TRBJ2-7
CDR3 DNA: TGTGCCAGCAGTGAAGCTGGGTATGGGACTAGCGGGATCTACGAGCAGTACTTC
CDR3 protein: CASSEAGYGTSGIYEQYF

clone size: -
D gene: TRBD1
V gene: TRBV4-2
J gene: TRBJ1-2
CDR3 DNA: TGTGCCAGCAGCCAAGAAGGACAGGGAAGGTTGACCTATGGCTACACCTTC
CDR3 protein: CASSQEGQGRLTYGYTF

clone size: -
D gene: -
V gene: TRBV5-1
J gene: TRBJ2-2
CDR3 DNA: TGCGCCAGCAGCTTGGGAAGGGGTTACACCGGGGAGCTGTTTTTT
CDR3 protein: CASSLGRGYTGELFF

clone size: -
D gene: TRBD1
V gene: TRBV18
J gene: TRBJ1-4
CDR3 DNA: TGTGCCAGCTCACCACCCAGGGGGGCTAATGAAAAACTGTTTTTT
CDR3 protein: CASSPPRGANEKLFF

clone size: -
D gene: -
V gene: TRBV18
J gene: TRBJ2-5
CDR3 DNA: TGTGCCAGCTCACCACGAGGACAGCAAGAGACCCAGTACTTC
CDR3 protein: CASSPRGQQETQYF

clone size: -
D gene: TRBD2
V gene: TRBV6-6
J gene: TRBJ2-1
CDR3 DNA: TGTGCCAGCAGGCCCGGGACTAGCGGTCCCAATGAGCAGTTCTTC
CDR3 protein: CASRPGTSGPNEQFF

clone size: -
D gene: -
V gene: TRBV2
J gene: TRBJ1-1
CDR3 DNA: TGTGCCAGCAGTGACCCTCGGGGAGGCGGGAACACTGAAGCTTTCTTT
CDR3 protein: CASSDPRGGGNTEAFF

clone size: -
D gene: -
V gene: TRBV6-6
J gene: TRBJ2-5
CDR3 DNA: TGTGCCAGCCCCACCGGGACCCAGTACTTC
CDR3 protein: CASPTGTQYF

clone size: -
D gene: -
V gene: TRBV5-1
J gene: TRBJ2-7
CDR3 DNA: TGCGCCAGCAGCTTGCAAGATAGTTCTTTCCACGAGCAGTACTTC
CDR3 protein: CASSLQDSSFHEQYF

clone size: -
D gene: -
V gene: TRBV9
J gene: TRBJ1-6
CDR3 DNA: TGTGCCAGCAGCGTAGAACAGCTGAATTCACCCCTCCACTTT
CDR3 protein: CASSVEQLNSPLHF

clone size: -
D gene: TRBD1
V gene: TRBV18
J gene: TRBJ2-1
CDR3 DNA: TGTGCCAGCTCACCACCGAAAAGGGGGCCGAGGAATGAGCAGTTCTTC
CDR3 protein: CASSPPKRGPRNEQFF

clone size: -
D gene: -
V gene: TRBV7-9
J gene: TRBJ1-1
CDR3 DNA: TGTGCCAGCAGCTTAGGTCGGGGTTTCTACGCTGAAGCTTTCTTT
CDR3 protein: CASSLGRGFYAEAFF

clone size: -
D gene: -
V gene: TRBV18
J gene: TRBJ2-1
CDR3 DNA: TGTGCCAGCTCACCAGGATCGGGCAATGAGCAGTTCTTC
CDR3 protein: CASSPGSGNEQFF

clone size: -
D gene: TRBD1
V gene: TRBV6-5
J gene: TRBJ1-1
CDR3 DNA: TGTGCCACCGCGCGTGACAGGGGGCGAATTGCTGAAGCTTTCTTT
CDR3 protein: CATARDRGRIAEAFF

clone size: -
D gene: -
V gene: TRBV5-1
J gene: TRBJ2-5
CDR3 DNA: TGCGCCAGCAGCTTTCGACCGGGGGGCCCCCAAGAGACCCAGTACTTC
CDR3 protein: CASSFRPGGPQETQYF